The 26 T cell receptor beta chains below all came from one sample that was sequenced in a study of T cell responses to AZD1222 COVID-19 vaccine. The protocol was immunoSEQ multiplex PCR, while the TCRdb copy is restricted to in-frame clones and leaves out a portion. The sample shows about 110,000 clones, around nine tenths of them seen only once. Specimen: peripheral blood, collected on day 0 of AZD1222 vaccination. Receptors were obtained from an adult in good health.

This chain joins TRBV4-3 and TRBJ1-1, with 9 bases fitting TRBD1. This CDR3 spans 17 amino acids. CDR1 is LGHNA and CDR2 is YSLEER in the germline V gene. V lost 0 bases to trimming and J lost 1 base; unmatched junction nucleotides: 6. The CDR3 loop is CASSQDRPTGGNTEAFF. CDR3 bases: TGCGCCAGCAGCCAAGATCGCCCGACAGGGGGGAACACTGAAGCTTTCTTT.

The genes are TRBV6-5 and TRBJ1-2; 8 bases fit TRBD1. V dropped 7 bases and J dropped 5; count of bases not matched to a gene: 6. Looked up from germline, CDR1 is MNHEY and CDR2 is SVGAGI. The CDR3 consists of 13 residues. Here the CDR3 DNA reads TGTGCCAGCAAGATAAGGACAGGGTATGGCTACACCTTC. Amino acid sequence: CASKIRTGYGYTF.

This clone was detected a few times. This chain joins TRBV3-1 (or the pseudogene TRBV3-2) and TRBJ1-3, with TRBD1 matching 11 bases. The length of the CDR3 is 18 residues. After removal of 3 bases from V and 0 bases from J, the junction contained 7 bases not matched to a gene. Germline V gives CDR1 LGHDT, CDR2 YNNKEL (reference sequence). The CDR3 protein is CASSHAGQGGISGNTIYF. The CDR3 bases are TGTGCCAGCAGCCATGCGGGACAGGGGGGAATCTCTGGAAACACCATATATTTT.

The gene calls are TRBV5-1 and TRBJ2-7, with D possibly matching TRBD1 (6 bases). The germline V gene encodes CDR1 SGHRS and CDR2 YFSETQ. The CDR3 covers 19 residues. V was trimmed by 1 base and J by 0 bases, leaving 23 bases between them. CDR3 sequence: CASSLWGHSDSSSSYEQYF. In nucleotides, the CDR3 is TGCGCCAGCAGCTTGTGGGGCCACTCGGACAGCTCGAGCTCCTACGAGCAGTACTTC.

The chain links TRBV7-9 to TRBJ2-7; TRBD2 matches 11 bases. The V gene's germline CDR1 is SEHNR and CDR2 FQNEAQ (reference sequence). The J segment lost 5 bases and the V segment lost 3 bases, leaving 3 bases of the junction unmatched. CDR3 length equals 14 residues. This CDR3 is CASSFSGGANEQYF. The CDR3 coding sequence is TGTGCCAGCAGCTTTAGCGGGGGGGCAAACGAGCAGTACTTC. The variable domain in full, with the rest retrieved from reference TRBV7-9 and TRBJ2-7, is DTGVSQNPRHKITKRGQNVTFRCDPISEHNRLYWYRQTLGQGPEFLTYFQNEAQLEKSRLLSDRFSAERPKGSFSTLEIQRTEQGDSAMYLCASSFSGGANEQYFGPGTRLTVT.

The rearrangement links TRBV6-5 to TRBJ1-1, with no clear D. Germline V gene lookup returns CDR1 MNHEY and CDR2 SVGAGI. Deletions cut 5 bases from V and 1 base from J, with 5 bases between. The CDR3 has 12 residues. This CDR3 reads CASSLKNTEAFF. In DNA, the CDR3 is TGTGCCAGCAGTCTCAAGAACACTGAAGCTTTCTTT.

This chain connects TRBV7-2 to TRBJ1-3; D might be TRBD1 (5 bases). The CDR3 loop spans 15 amino acids. V was clipped by 1 base and J by 7 bases, with 14 bases between them. Germline V CDR1 and CDR2: SGHTA, FQGNSA. The DNA of the CDR3 is TGTGCCAGCAGCTTAGTAGGTCAGGGAGGGAACACCATATATTTT. Its translation is CASSLVGQGGNTIYF.

CDR3 amino acids: CASSHLESRKNGYTF. The CDR3 DNA sequence: TGTGCCAGCAGCCACCTCGAAAGCCGGAAGAACGGCTACACCTTC. V and J are TRBV11-2 and TRBJ1-2; no firm D call. The CDR3 spans 15 residues. V lost 5 bases to trimming and J lost 8 bases, with 21 bases between them. Germline-derived CDR1 and CDR2 are SGHAT and FQNNGV.

The gene calls are TRBV10-2 and TRBJ1-1; D gene uncertain. Germline V lookup: CDR1 WSHSY, CDR2 SAAADI. Trimming cost V 0 bases and J 5 bases, with 16 bases left between them. The CDR3 runs 16 residues. CDR3 nucleotides: TGCGCCAGCAGTGAGTCTACCAGGCGGGTAAGAACTGAAGCTTTCTTT. Amino acids: CASSESTRRVRTEAFF.

The rearrangement links TRBV28 to TRBJ2-3; 10 nucleotides match TRBD2. From germline, CDR1 is MDHEN and CDR2 SYDVKM. V dropped 5 bases and J dropped 7; count of bases not matched to a gene: 6. There are 14 residues in the CDR3. CDR3 DNA: TGTGCCAGCAGTCAGAGCGGGGGGGCGAATACGCAGTATTTT. It is translated as CASSQSGGANTQYF.

This clone was counted a single time. The genes are TRBV15 and TRBJ1-1, with D possibly matching TRBD1 (5 bases). The CDR3 sequence is 14 residues long. Germline V gives CDR1 LNHNV, CDR2 YYDKDF (reference sequence). The V end lost 4 bases, the J end lost 4 bases, and 13 bases lay between the germline ends. Written as DNA, the CDR3 is TGTGCCACCAGCACGGGGGATAGGGGCACTGAAGCTTTCTTT. Amino acid sequence: CATSTGDRGTEAFF.

This sequence joins TRBV3-1 (or the pseudogene TRBV3-2) and TRBJ2-1, with 12 bases aligning to TRBD2. Germline V CDR1 and CDR2: LGHDT, YNNKEL (reference sequence). With V trimmed by 4 bases and J by 10 bases, 14 bases remained unmatched. The CDR3 runs to 17 residues. The DNA of the CDR3 is TGTGCCAGCAGCCTCCTCGGGGAGCTAGCGGGGGGGCTAGAGCAGTTCTTC. This gives the protein CASSLLGELAGGLEQFF.

The chain carries TRBV15 and TRBJ2-7; possibly TRBD2 for D (5 bases). Trimming left V 5 bases short and J 2 bases short, with 16 bases between. The CDR3 totals 15 residues. The germline V gene has CDR1 LNHNV and CDR2 YYDKDF (reference sequence). CDR3 DNA: TGTGCCACCAGCCCCATAGCGTCCCCAACCTACGAGCAGTACTTC. Encoded protein: CATSPIASPTYEQYF.

This clone was recorded only once. The genes are TRBV18 and TRBJ1-4, with unresolved D. The CDR3 contains 16 residues. Trimming took off 1 base at V and 5 bases at J, with 14 bases between the two ends. Germline CDR1 KGHSH, CDR2 LQKENI. The CDR3: CASSPLPPGGNEKLFF. DNA of the CDR3: TGTGCCAGCTCACCACTTCCCCCGGGAGGCAATGAAAAACTGTTTTTT.

This chain links TRBV15 with TRBJ2-2; D possibly corresponds to TRBD1 (6 bases). Germline V gene sequence: CDR1 LNHNV, CDR2 YYDKDF (reference sequence). V lost 5 bases and J lost 6, with 10 bases in between. The CDR3 is 13 amino acids. The CDR3, as DNA: TGTGCCACCAGCCTCAGGGGCCCCGGGGAGCTGTTTTTT. Encoded protein: CATSLRGPGELFF.

V is TRBV7-2 and J is TRBJ2-3; TRBD2 agrees at 7 bases. The germline CDR1 and CDR2 sequences are SGHTA and FQGNSA. The length of the CDR3 is 16 residues. V shed 4 bases and J 6 bases; nucleotides not matched to a gene: 13. The CDR3 sequence: CASSSATPGGTDTQYF. The CDR3 DNA is TGTGCCAGCAGCTCTGCGACTCCCGGGGGGACGGATACGCAGTATTTT.

The rearrangement joins TRBV5-6 to TRBJ1-2; D is possibly TRBD1 (6 bases). The V and J ends lost 3 bases and 7 bases respectively, with 16 bases between them. This CDR3 has 14 residues. Germline-derived CDR1 and CDR2 are SGHDT and YYEEEE. The CDR3 spells CASSSAQHRVGYTF. CDR3 nucleotide sequence: TGTGCCAGCAGCTCGGCCCAGCACAGGGTTGGCTACACCTTC.

This clone came up a few times. The chain couples TRBV6-2 or TRBV6-3 to TRBJ2-2; the D is unclear. This CDR3 has 14 residues. V lost 2 bases and J 4 bases, leaving 8 bases between the germline ends. CDR1 is MNHEY, CDR2 SVGEGT, per germline. CDR3 nucleotides: TGTGCCAGCAGTTACCCCGTCAGCACCGGGGAGCTGTTTTTT. Its translation: CASSYPVSTGELFF.

This chain joins TRBV4-1 and TRBJ2-2; D is perhaps TRBD1 or TRBD2 (5 bases each). The CDR3 runs to 18 residues. With 1 base removed from V and 2 bases from J, the gap between germline ends came to 17 bases. CDR1 is MGHRA and CDR2 is YSYEKL in the germline V gene. The CDR3 region is CASSQGGFRGRNTGELFF. The CDR3 nucleotides are TGCGCCAGCAGCCAAGGAGGATTCCGGGGCCGAAACACCGGGGAGCTGTTTTTT.

The chain recombines TRBV10-3 with TRBJ2-1; D may match TRBD1 or TRBD2 (6 bases each). Germline V gives CDR1 ENHRY, CDR2 SYGVKD. The CDR3 spans 14 residues. V lost 6 bases, J lost 12 bases, and 21 bases lay in between. In DNA form, the CDR3 reads TGTGCCATCAGAAGCGATGGGGGGCCCACGGGGCAGTTCTTC. Translated: CAIRSDGGPTGQFF.

V and J are TRBV29-1 and TRBJ2-3; 13 bases are a match to TRBD2. The CDR3 sequence is 14 residues long. Looked up from germline, CDR1 is SQVTM and CDR2 is ANQGSEA. Trimming removed 7 bases from V and 4 bases from J; junction bases left unmatched: 5. The CDR3 here is CSAGLAGVPDTQYF. The CDR3 DNA reads as TGCAGCGCCGGACTAGCGGGGGTCCCAGATACGCAGTATTTT.

This rearrangement joins TRBV25-1 to TRBJ2-7; no definite D call. Trimming pared 7 bases from V and 3 bases from J, leaving 28 bases between. The CDR3 is 18 amino acids. Per germline, CDR1 MGHDK and CDR2 SYGVNS. The CDR3 DNA reads as TGTGCCAGCACTGGAAGCAACCCCTCAGGCCAACATAACTACGAGCAGTACTTC. It codes for CASTGSNPSGQHNYEQYF.

This sequence joins TRBV11-1 and TRBJ1-1; D is perhaps TRBD1 (5 bases). Trimming removed 5 bases at V and 4 bases at J, with 14 bases between. There are 14 residues in the CDR3. Germline loops: CDR1 SGHAT, CDR2 FQDESV (reference sequence). The CDR3 sequence is CASSPGRGGTEAFF. CDR3 in DNA: TGTGCCAGCAGCCCCGGGAGGGGCGGCACTGAAGCTTTCTTT.

The rearrangement links TRBV6-5 to TRBJ1-5; 7 nucleotides agree with TRBD1. V shed 6 bases and J 3 bases; nucleotides not matched to a gene: 8. The CDR3 sequence is 15 residues long. The germline CDR1 and CDR2 sequences are MNHEY and SVGAGI. The CDR3 reads CASRGQGGVNQPQHF. The CDR3 DNA sequence: TGTGCCAGCAGGGGTCAGGGGGGAGTCAATCAGCCCCAGCATTTT.

The genes are TRBV6-5 and TRBJ1-1; 9 nucleotides match TRBD1. The CDR3 sequence is 14 residues long. Germline V CDR1 and CDR2: MNHEY, SVGAGI. Trimming at V came to 6 bases and at J to 2 bases, leaving 4 bases not matched to a gene. The CDR3 DNA sequence: TGTGCCAGCAGCCCGACAGGGGGAAACACTGAAGCTTTCTTT. It specifies CASSPTGGNTEAFF.

V and J are TRBV2 and TRBJ2-5, with 9 bases lining up with TRBD1. Germline loops: CDR1 SNHLY, CDR2 FYNNEI. Unmatched junction bases numbered 9, after V lost 6 bases and J lost 4 bases. CDR3 length: 15 residues. CDR3 region: CASSLRQGVGETQYF. CDR3 DNA sequence: TGTGCCAGCAGCCTCCGACAGGGGGTGGGAGAGACCCAGTACTTC.